The 15 T cell receptor beta chains listed next were all sequenced from one sample in a study of blood T cell repertoires in COVID-19. Libraries were prepared by immunoSEQ multiplex PCR; TCRdb keeps only in-frame clonotypes and omits some of them. Among around 620,000 clones listed, approximately 90% were seen once. The sequenced material came from peripheral blood. The receptors shown here come from a woman between 18 and 29 years old with acute or convalescent COVID-19.

This clone was seen a few times. V gene TRBV19 combines with J gene TRBJ1-2; 8 bases fit TRBD1. The CDR3 has 14 amino acids. Germline V gene sequence: CDR1 LNHDA, CDR2 SQIVND (reference sequence). J was trimmed by 0 bases and V by 7 bases; bases with no gene match: 4. The CDR3 region is CASMTGDSNYGYTF. The DNA of the CDR3 is TGTGCCAGTATGACAGGGGACTCTAACTATGGCTACACCTTC.

The V and J genes are TRBV4-1 and TRBJ2-7, with 7 bases matching TRBD1. This CDR3 contains 16 residues. J was trimmed by 3 bases and V by 1 base; bases with no gene match: 9. Germline lookup yields CDR1 MGHRA and CDR2 YSYEKL. The CDR3 DNA sequence: TGCGCCAGCAGCCAAGCCCCGGGACAGCCGTTCTACGAGCAGTACTTC. This translates into CASSQAPGQPFYEQYF.

Turning to this clone: The same CDR3 can be traced to other DNA sequences in this sample. The genes are TRBV5-1 and TRBJ2-5; D unresolved. CDR1 is SGHRS, CDR2 YFSETQ, per germline. The germline V and J ends were trimmed by 0 bases and 2 bases, with 5 bases remaining between them. The CDR3 runs 13 residues. The CDR3 nucleotides are TGCGCCAGCAGCTTGGGCCAGCAAGAGACCCAGTACTTC. This gives the protein CASSLGQQETQYF.

The chain couples TRBV2 to TRBJ2-7, with 7 bases fitting TRBD1. The CDR3 is made up of 15 amino acids. V shed 7 bases, J shed 1 base, and the junction held 10 bases outside the gene matches. Germline V gene sequence: CDR1 SNHLY, CDR2 FYNNEI. CDR3 DNA sequence: TGTGCCAGCAAAGAGGACAGGATCTCTTCCTACGAGCAGTACTTC. Its translation is CASKEDRISSYEQYF.

The V and J genes are TRBV2 and TRBJ1-5, with a weak D call TRBD1 (6 bases). Germline-derived CDR1 and CDR2 are SNHLY and FYNNEI. With 2 bases removed from V and 2 bases from J, the gap between germline ends came to 13 bases. The CDR3 contains 16 residues. The CDR3 sequence: CASSEPLQGGNQPQHF. As DNA, the CDR3 is TGTGCCAGCAGTGAACCCCTACAGGGAGGCAATCAGCCCCAGCATTTT.

Here the CDR3 DNA reads TGTGCCAGCAGCTTGGTACCGGGGGGCGATGAGCAGTTCTTC. Translation gives CASSLVPGGDEQFF. The gene calls are TRBV5-4 and TRBJ2-1; D perhaps matches TRBD2 (7 bases). Germline CDR1 reads SGHNT; CDR2 reads YYREEE (reference sequence). The V end lost 0 bases, the J end lost 8 bases, and 12 bases lay between the germline ends. The CDR3 is 14 amino acids.

The V and J genes are TRBV23-1 and TRBJ2-5; 7 bases are a match to TRBD1. TRBV23-1 is identified as an open reading frame with a role that is uncertain. V shed 6 bases and J 3 bases; nucleotides not matched to a gene: 4. CDR3 size: 13 residues. As DNA, the CDR3 is TGCGCCAGCAGACAAGGACAGGAAGAGACCCAGTACTTC. Its protein is CASRQGQEETQYF.

The V call is TRBV11-3, the J call TRBJ2-1, with 7 bases aligning to TRBD1. CDR1 SGHNT and CDR2 YENEEA come from the germline V gene. The CDR3 runs 13 residues. The ends lost 5 bases at V and 4 bases at J; junction bases unmatched: 2. CDR3 sequence (DNA): TGTGCCAGCAGCACACAGGGGTACAATGAGCAGTTCTTC. This translates into CASSTQGYNEQFF.

The chain employs TRBV3-1 (or the pseudogene TRBV3-2) and TRBJ1-3; D gene uncertain. This CDR3 has 13 amino acids. Looked up from germline, CDR1 is LGHDT and CDR2 is YNNKEL (reference sequence). The V and J ends lost 0 bases and 4 bases respectively, with 4 bases between them. The CDR3 DNA reads TGTGCCAGCAGCCAAGATCCGGGAAACACCATATATTTT. Amino acids: CASSQDPGNTIYF.

V usage is TRBV28 and J usage is TRBJ1-4; TRBD1 might be the D (6 bases). This CDR3 has 16 residues. Germline V gives CDR1 MDHEN, CDR2 SYDVKM. Trimming cost V 5 bases and J 0 bases, with 13 bases left between them. The DNA of the CDR3 is TGTGCCAGCAGTCGTTGGGACATCCCAACTAATGAAAAACTGTTTTTT. It yields the protein CASSRWDIPTNEKLFF.

The CDR3 is CASRLTGHTHYGYTF. The CDR3 DNA reads TGTGCCAGCAGGTTGACAGGGCATACCCACTATGGCTACACCTTC. This chain uses TRBV7-2 with TRBJ1-2, with 7 bases identical to TRBD1. Germline CDR1 is SGHTA and CDR2 is FQGNSA. The V and J ends lost 6 bases and 3 bases, in that order; junction bases with no gene match: 10. CDR3 length: 15 amino acids.

This clone was observed a single time. The chain couples TRBV2 to TRBJ2-7, with 7 bases fitting TRBD1. CDR1 and CDR2 (germline): SNHLY, FYNNEI. The CDR3 extends over 15 amino acids. Trimming took 6 bases from V and 0 from J; bases not matched to a gene: 8. In nucleotides, the CDR3 is TGTGCCAGCAGCAACGGGACAGTCCTCTCCTACGAGCAGTACTTC. It specifies CASSNGTVLSYEQYF.

The chain has TRBV7-9 and TRBJ1-6; 7 nucleotides align to TRBD1. Germline V CDR1 and CDR2: SEHNR, FQNEAQ (reference sequence). Losses at the gene ends were 7 bases for V and 8 bases for J; bases not matched to a gene: 8. CDR3 length: 14 residues. The CDR3 DNA reads TGTGCCAGCACCAACAGGGGTTTGGATTCACCCCTCCACTTT. Translation gives CASTNRGLDSPLHF. Filled out from reference TRBV7-9 and TRBJ1-6, the complete variable domain reads DTGVSQNPRHKITKRGQNVTFRCDPISEHNRLYWYRQTLGQGPEFLTYFQNEAQLEKSRLLSDRFSAERPKGSFSTLEIQRTEQGDSAMYLCASTNRGLDSPLHFGNGTRLTVT.

The chain uses TRBV7-6 and TRBJ1-6, with 7 bases identical to TRBD1. The CDR3 spans 15 residues. Trimming took 5 bases from V and 7 from J; bases not matched to a gene: 8. The germline V gene has CDR1 SGHVS and CDR2 FNYEAQ. CDR3 nucleotides: TGTGCCAGCAGCGCAACCGGGACAGCCAATTCACCCCTCCACTTT. It translates to CASSATGTANSPLHF.

CDR3 in amino acids: CASSSSGGSDGYTF. The CDR3 DNA is TGTGCCAGCAGCTCGTCGGGGGGATCAGATGGCTACACCTTC. V gene TRBV7-9 combines with J gene TRBJ1-2; a possible D gene is TRBD1 (5 bases). Germline values: CDR1 SEHNR, CDR2 FQNEAQ (reference sequence). Deletions cut 4 bases from V and 6 bases from J, with 15 bases between. The CDR3 has 14 amino acids.